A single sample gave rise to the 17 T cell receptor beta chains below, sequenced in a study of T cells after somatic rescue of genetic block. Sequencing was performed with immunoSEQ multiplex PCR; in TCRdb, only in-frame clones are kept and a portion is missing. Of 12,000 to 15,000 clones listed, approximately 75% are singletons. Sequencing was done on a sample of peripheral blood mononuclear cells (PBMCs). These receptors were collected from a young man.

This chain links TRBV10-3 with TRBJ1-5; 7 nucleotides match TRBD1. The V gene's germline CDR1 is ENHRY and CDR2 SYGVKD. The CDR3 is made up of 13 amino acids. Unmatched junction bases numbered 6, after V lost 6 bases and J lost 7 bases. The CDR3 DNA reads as TGTGCCATCAGCGGACAGGAGGGGCAGCCCCAGCATTTT. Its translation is CAISGQEGQPQHF.

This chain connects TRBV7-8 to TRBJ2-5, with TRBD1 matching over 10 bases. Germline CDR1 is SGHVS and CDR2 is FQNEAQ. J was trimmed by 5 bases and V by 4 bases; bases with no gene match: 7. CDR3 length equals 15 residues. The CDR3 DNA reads TGTGCCAGCAGCTCAAGGACAGGGGGGTGGGAGACCCAGTACTTC. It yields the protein CASSSRTGGWETQYF.

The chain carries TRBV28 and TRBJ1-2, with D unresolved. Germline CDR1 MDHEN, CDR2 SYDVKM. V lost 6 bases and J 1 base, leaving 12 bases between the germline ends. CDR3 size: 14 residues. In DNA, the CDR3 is TGTGCCAGCAGGGTGACGGGAGTTAACTATGGCTACACCTTC. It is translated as CASRVTGVNYGYTF.

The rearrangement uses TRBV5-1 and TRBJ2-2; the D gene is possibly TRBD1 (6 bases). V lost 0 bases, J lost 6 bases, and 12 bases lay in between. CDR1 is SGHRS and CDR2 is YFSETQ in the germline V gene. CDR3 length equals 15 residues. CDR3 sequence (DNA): TGCGCCAGCAGCTTGGGTTGGCAGGGGCCCGGGGAGCTGTTTTTT. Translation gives CASSLGWQGPGELFF.

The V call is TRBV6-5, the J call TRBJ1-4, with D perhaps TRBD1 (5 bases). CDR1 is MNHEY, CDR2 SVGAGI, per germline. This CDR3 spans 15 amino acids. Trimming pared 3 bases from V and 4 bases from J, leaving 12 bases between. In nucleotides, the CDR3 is TGTGCCAGCAGTTATTTCCCAGGGTTTAATGAAAAACTGTTTTTT. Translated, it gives CASSYFPGFNEKLFF.

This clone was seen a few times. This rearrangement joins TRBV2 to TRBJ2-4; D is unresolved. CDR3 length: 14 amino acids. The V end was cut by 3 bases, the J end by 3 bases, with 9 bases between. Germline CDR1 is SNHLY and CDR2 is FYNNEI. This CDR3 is CASSDDWGKNIQYF. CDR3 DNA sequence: TGTGCCAGCAGTGACGATTGGGGCAAAAACATTCAGTACTTC.

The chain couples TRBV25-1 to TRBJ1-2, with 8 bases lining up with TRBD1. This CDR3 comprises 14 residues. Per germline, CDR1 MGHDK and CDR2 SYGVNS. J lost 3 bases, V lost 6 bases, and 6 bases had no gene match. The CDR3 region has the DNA TGTGCCAGCAGAGCGAGACAGGGGCACTATGGCTACACCTTC. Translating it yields CASRARQGHYGYTF.

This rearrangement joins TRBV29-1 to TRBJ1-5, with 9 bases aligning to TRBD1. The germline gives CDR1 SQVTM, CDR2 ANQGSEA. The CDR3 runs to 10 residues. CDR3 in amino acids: CNGIRTGEHF. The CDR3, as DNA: TGCAACGGGATTCGGACAGGGGAACATTTT.

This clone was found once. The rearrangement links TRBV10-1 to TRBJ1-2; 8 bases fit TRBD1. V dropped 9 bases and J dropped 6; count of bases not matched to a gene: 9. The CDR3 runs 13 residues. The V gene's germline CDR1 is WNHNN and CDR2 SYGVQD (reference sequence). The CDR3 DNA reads TGCGCCAGTCAGAAATTCAGGGGGCATGGCTACACCTTC. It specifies CASQKFRGHGYTF.

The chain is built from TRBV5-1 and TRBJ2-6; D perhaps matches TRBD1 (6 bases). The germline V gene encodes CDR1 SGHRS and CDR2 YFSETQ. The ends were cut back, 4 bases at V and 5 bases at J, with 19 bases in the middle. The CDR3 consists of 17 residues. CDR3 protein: CASSHEQGPARANVLTF. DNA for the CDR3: TGCGCCAGCAGCCACGAACAGGGCCCAGCTAGGGCCAACGTCCTGACTTTC.

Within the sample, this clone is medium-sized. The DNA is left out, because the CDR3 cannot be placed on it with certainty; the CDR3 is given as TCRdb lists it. The CDR3 loop reads CASRLVASGNSYNEQFF. V is TRBV12-2 and J is TRBJ2-1; the table's D call, TRBD2, was not checked against the DNA. TRBV12-2 is reported as a pseudogene. From its first to its last residue, the CDR3 has 17 amino acids.

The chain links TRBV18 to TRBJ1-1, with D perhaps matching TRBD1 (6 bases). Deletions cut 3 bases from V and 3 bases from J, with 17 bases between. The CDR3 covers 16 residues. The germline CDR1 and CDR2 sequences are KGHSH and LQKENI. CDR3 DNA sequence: TGTGCCAGCTCACCCCTATCTCCAGGGGCGGACACTGAAGCTTTCTTT. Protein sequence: CASSPLSPGADTEAFF.

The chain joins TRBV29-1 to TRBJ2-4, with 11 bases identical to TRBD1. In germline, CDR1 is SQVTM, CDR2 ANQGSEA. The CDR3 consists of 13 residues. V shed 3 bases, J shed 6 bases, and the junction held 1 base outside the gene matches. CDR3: CSVEDRGRNIQYF. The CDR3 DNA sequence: TGCAGCGTTGAGGACAGGGGGCGAAACATTCAGTACTTC.

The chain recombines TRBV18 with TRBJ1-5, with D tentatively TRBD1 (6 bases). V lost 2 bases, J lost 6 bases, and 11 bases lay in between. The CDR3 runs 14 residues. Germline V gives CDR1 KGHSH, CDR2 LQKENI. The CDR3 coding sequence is TGTGCCAGCTCACCAAACAGGGCGGGTCAGCCCCAGCATTTT. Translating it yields CASSPNRAGQPQHF. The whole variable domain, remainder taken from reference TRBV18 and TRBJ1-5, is NAGVMQNPRHLVRRRGQEARLRCSPMKGHSHVYWYRQLPEEGLKFMVYLQKENIIDESGMPKERFSAEFPKEGPSILRIQQVVRGDSAAYFCASSPNRAGQPQHFGDGTRLSIL.

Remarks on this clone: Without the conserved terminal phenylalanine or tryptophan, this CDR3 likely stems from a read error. CDR3 sequence (DNA): TGTGCCATCAGTGTCGACCCGGGCTCTGGCGGCTACACCCTC. Protein: CAISVDPGSGGYTL. The chain uses TRBV10-3 and TRBJ1-2; D is uncertain. The CDR3 spans 14 residues. Trimming took off 4 bases at V and 8 bases at J, with 17 bases between the two ends. Germline V gives CDR1 ENHRY, CDR2 SYGVKD.

DNA of the CDR3: TGTGCCAGCAGTTACTCGGGGAGGGGGCTTGAAAAACTGTTTTTT. Amino acid sequence: CASSYSGRGLEKLFF. V is TRBV6-5 and J is TRBJ1-4; the match to TRBD1 covers 7 bases. Trimming removed 0 bases from V and 7 bases from J; junction bases left unmatched: 5. The CDR3 extends over 15 amino acids. CDR1 and CDR2 (germline): MNHEY, SVGAGI.

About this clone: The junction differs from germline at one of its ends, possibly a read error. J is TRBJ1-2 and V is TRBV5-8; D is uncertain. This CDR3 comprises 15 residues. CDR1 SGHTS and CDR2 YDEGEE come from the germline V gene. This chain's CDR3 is CASSFDKVLFYRYTF. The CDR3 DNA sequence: TGTGCCAGCAGCTTTGACAAGGTCCTCTTCTATCGCTACACCTTC.